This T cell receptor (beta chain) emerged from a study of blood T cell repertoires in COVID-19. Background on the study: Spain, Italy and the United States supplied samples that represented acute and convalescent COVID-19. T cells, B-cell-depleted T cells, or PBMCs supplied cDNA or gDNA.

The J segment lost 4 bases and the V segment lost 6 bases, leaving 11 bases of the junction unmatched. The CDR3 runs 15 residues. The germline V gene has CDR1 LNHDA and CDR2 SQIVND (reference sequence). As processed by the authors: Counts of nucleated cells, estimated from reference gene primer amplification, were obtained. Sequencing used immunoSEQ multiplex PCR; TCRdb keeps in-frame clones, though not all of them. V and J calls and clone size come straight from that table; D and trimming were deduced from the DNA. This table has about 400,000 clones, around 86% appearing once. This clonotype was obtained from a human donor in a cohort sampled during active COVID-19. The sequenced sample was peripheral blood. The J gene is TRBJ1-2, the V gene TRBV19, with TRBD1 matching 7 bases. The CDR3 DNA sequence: TGTGCCAGTAGGACATCCGGGACAGTCGTCTATGGCTACACCTTC. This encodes CASRTSGTVVYGYTF.